This is a list of T cell receptor beta chains from one sample in a study of graft-versus-host responses after intestinal transplantation. These receptors have no identified antigens. Using immunoSEQ multiplex PCR, the repertoire was profiled, and TCRdb retains in-frame clones only, with some absent. The table lists over 65,000 clones, around 92% of them singletons. The sample was unstimulated CD4+ T cells sorted from spleen or lymph node cells, taken before intestinal transplant. Receptor source: a human donor who received an intestinal transplant. Each CDR3 is given with its conserved first and last residue. The order of the fields is V gene, clone size, J gene, D gene, CDR3 DNA, CDR3 protein. D genes are given only for firm matches. Clone size is stated in some rows and not others, as once, few, many or a class when expanded.

TRBV4-3	-	TRBJ1-2	-	TGCGCCAGCAGCCAAGAGAGGGCAGGGGCAGGTGGCTACACCTTC	CASSQERAGAGGYTF
TRBV7-2	-	TRBJ1-2	-	TGTGCCAGCAGCTTTAGACCGGGAATCGGCTATGGCTACACCTTC	CASSFRPGIGYGYTF
TRBV19	-	TRBJ2-7	TRBD2	TGTGCCAGTAGTCTTAGGACTGCGGGACTAGTATACTACGAGCAGTACTTC	CASSLRTAGLVYYEQYF
TRBV21-1	-	TRBJ2-5	-	TGTGCCAGCAGCAAAGTCGTTATCACTCTGACAGGGTGCCGCAAGTGGGAGACCCAGTACTTC	CASSKVVITLTGCRKWETQYF
TRBV2	few	TRBJ1-4	TRBD1	TGTGCCAGCAGTGAATTGAGGGGGCAGGGGGAAAAACTGTTTTTT	CASSELRGQGEKLFF
TRBV19	-	TRBJ2-3	-	TGTGCCAGCATGGACCAGGGGAGGGAACTGCAGTATTTT	CASMDQGRELQYF
TRBV2	-	TRBJ1-3	-	TGTGCCAGCCGCCGAGAAACCTCTGGAAACACCATATATTTT	CASRRETSGNTIYF
TRBV13	once	TRBJ1-1	-	TGTGCCAGCAGCCCAAAGACAGGAAACACTGAAGCTTTCTTT	CASSPKTGNTEAFF
TRBV6-5	-	TRBJ2-2	-	TGTGCCAGCAGTTCGGGTCCGGGACAAGACACCGGGGAGCTGTTTTTT	CASSSGPGQDTGELFF
TRBV6-1	once	TRBJ1-2	-	TGTGCCAGCGACAGAGCCTATGGCTACACCTTC	CASDRAYGYTF
TRBV4-2	-	TRBJ2-5	TRBD2	TGTGCCAGCAGCCAAGAACTAGCGGGGGCTGTAGAGACCCAGTACTTC	CASSQELAGAVETQYF
TRBV27	-	TRBJ1-5	-	TGTGCCAGCAGCCGGATGGGGGCCAGCAATCAGCCCCAGCATTTT	CASSRMGASNQPQHF
TRBV6-5	-	TRBJ2-2	-	TGTGCCAGCAGTTACTTAGGGGCGGGAATCGGGGAGCTGTTTTTT	CASSYLGAGIGELFF
TRBV19	-	TRBJ2-1	TRBD1	TGTGCCAGTAGTTCTCCGGGACAGAGCTCCTACAATGAGCAGTTCTTC	CASSSPGQSSYNEQFF
TRBV9	-	TRBJ1-1	-	TGTGCCAGCAGCGCCGGACAGCGCACTCAGAACACTGAAGCTTTCTTT	CASSAGQRTQNTEAFF
TRBV7-9	-	TRBJ2-1	TRBD2	TGTGCCAGCAGCTTAGGCACCTTGAGTGGGACTAGCGGAGATGAGCAGTTCTTC	CASSLGTLSGTSGDEQFF
TRBV7-2	once	TRBJ2-3	TRBD1	TGTGCCAGCAGATCCACAGGGGGCTTAGATACGCAGTATTTT	CASRSTGGLDTQYF
TRBV19	-	TRBJ1-1	-	TGTGCCAGTAGTACCCCTGAGGACTGGACTGAAGCTTTCTTT	CASSTPEDWTEAFF
TRBV7-2	-	TRBJ1-2	-	TGTGCCAGCAGCTTAGGTCATCAGGACTATGGCTACACCTTC	CASSLGHQDYGYTF
TRBV6-1	once	TRBJ1-6	TRBD1	TGTGCCAGCAGTCGGACAGGGGGATATAATTCACCCCTCCACTTT	CASSRTGGYNSPLHF
TRBV4-3	once	TRBJ2-3	TRBD2	TGCGCCAGCAGCCAAGGGTTTGCGGGGGGGGGAGATACGCAGTATTTT	CASSQGFAGGGDTQYF
TRBV12-5	-	TRBJ2-1	TRBD2	TGTGCTAGTGGTTTGATCCCAACGGGACTAGCCCTCAATGAGCAGTTCTTC	CASGLIPTGLALNEQFF
TRBV29-1	-	TRBJ2-1	-	TGCAGCGGTGCCCATACAGTCTACAATGAGCAGTTCTTC	CSGAHTVYNEQFF
TRBV19	-	TRBJ2-2	TRBD2	TGTGCCAGTACGAAGGGGCGGGGGAAAGGCGGGGAGCTGTTTTTT	CASTKGRGKGGELFF
TRBV10-1	-	TRBJ2-3	TRBD2	TGCGCCAGCAGCGCGGGGGGTACGCAGTATTTT	CASSAGGTQYF
TRBV29-1	-	TRBJ2-7	TRBD2	TGCTCCGGGACTAGTCCGTCCTACGAGCAGTACTTC	CSGTSPSYEQYF
TRBV6-6	-	TRBJ1-1	-	TGTGCCAGCAGTTACGGTTTAACAGCGGGTAACACTGAAGCTTTCTTT	CASSYGLTAGNTEAFF
TRBV11-1	-	TRBJ2-7	-	TGTGCCAGCAGCCTCGGAGGGCCAAGGGTCTCCTACGAGCAGTACTTC	CASSLGGPRVSYEQYF
TRBV27	-	TRBJ2-1	TRBD2	TGTGCCAGCAGTTTAAAGTCGGGGGGATACAATGAGCAGTTCTTC	CASSLKSGGYNEQFF
TRBV29-1	-	TRBJ1-4	-	TGCAGCGTTGAATGGGCCTTTGGAAAACTGTTTTTT	CSVEWAFGKLFF
TRBV20-1	once	TRBJ1-2	TRBD1	TGCAGTGCCGGGACAGGGGACGTCTACACCTTC	CSAGTGDVYTF
TRBV29-1	-	TRBJ2-5	-	TGCAGCGTTATGAGGGCCACCCAAGAGACCCAGTACTTC	CSVMRATQETQYF
TRBV9	-	TRBJ1-1	-	TGTGCCAGCAGCGTACGCCCAGGGGTTGACACTGAAGCTTTCTTT	CASSVRPGVDTEAFF
TRBV6-1	-	TRBJ2-7	-	TGTGCCACCGGGAACTACGAGCAGTACTTC	CATGNYEQYF
TRBV7-2	-	TRBJ1-1	TRBD1	TGTGCCAGCAGCTTATGGGACAGGGGCACTGAAGCTTTCTTT	CASSLWDRGTEAFF
TRBV6-5	-	TRBJ2-7	TRBD1	TGTGCCAGCAGCGGGACAGTCTCTAGCTCCTACGAGCAGTACTTC	CASSGTVSSSYEQYF
TRBV19	-	TRBJ1-5	-	TGTGCCAGTAGTAGGTACCGGGACTCCAATCAGCCCCAGCATTTT	CASSRYRDSNQPQHF
TRBV18	once	TRBJ1-3	-	TGTGCCAGCTCAACAGGGAAGGGAAACACCATATATTTT	CASSTGKGNTIYF
TRBV6-1	-	TRBJ1-1	-	TGTGCCACACAATTAGGGAGCGGGAGCACTGAAGCTTTCTTT	CATQLGSGSTEAFF
TRBV13	-	TRBJ2-3	-	TGTGCCAGCAGCTTATCCAGGACTAGCACAGATACGCAGTATTTT	CASSLSRTSTDTQYF
TRBV2	-	TRBJ2-5	-	TGTGCCAGCAGCCCGCAAGAGACCCAGTACTTC	CASSPQETQYF
TRBV18	-	TRBJ1-1	-	TGTGCCAGCTCACCACCGAAGGGGTTCATGAACACTGAAGCTTTCTTT	CASSPPKGFMNTEAFF
TRBV5-6	-	TRBJ2-7	TRBD2	TGTGCCAGCAGCACGCGACTAGCGGGGGGGCTGTACGAGCAGTACTTC	CASSTRLAGGLYEQYF
TRBV5-1	-	TRBJ2-2	TRBD1	TGCGCCAGCAGCTTGGGACAGGGGTACACCGGGGAGCTGTTTTTT	CASSLGQGYTGELFF
TRBV12-5	-	TRBJ1-5	-	TGTGCTAGTGGTTTGGTACTCAGTCAGGGTAGCAATCAGCCCCAGCATTTT	CASGLVLSQGSNQPQHF
TRBV7-2	once	TRBJ1-2	TRBD1	TGTGCCAGCAGCCCCTTAGGACAGGGGTTTCGGGGCTACACCTTC	CASSPLGQGFRGYTF
TRBV5-1	-	TRBJ2-2	TRBD1	TGCGCCAGCAGCTACACTCGGCTAGGACAGGGACTGATAGGTGGGGAGCTGTTTTTT	CASSYTRLGQGLIGGELFF
TRBV12-5	-	TRBJ1-1	-	TGTGCTAGTGGTTTCAGGGAATTCACTGAAGCTTTCTTT	CASGFREFTEAFF
TRBV18	-	TRBJ1-5	-	TGTGCCAGCTCACCCGGGAACTTGGGGTATCAGCCCCAGCATTTT	CASSPGNLGYQPQHF
TRBV6-5	-	TRBJ2-5	-	TGTGCCAGCAGTTCCAACAGGGAAAGTGAGACCCAGTACTTC	CASSSNRESETQYF
TRBV10-1	-	TRBJ2-1	-	TGCGCCAGTTCGAGCGGGTCCCCGACCAATGAGCAGTTCTTC	CASSSGSPTNEQFF
TRBV15	-	TRBJ1-1	-	TGTGCCACCAGCAGAGAGCCCGCGGACACTGAAGCTTTCTTT	CATSREPADTEAFF
TRBV11-3	once	TRBJ2-4	TRBD1	TGTGCCAGCAGCCCTAGACAGGGGACGGACATTCAGTACTTC	CASSPRQGTDIQYF
TRBV7-2	-	TRBJ2-3	TRBD2	TGTGCCAGCAGCTACGTAGCGGGGGGGCCCATAGATACGCAGTATTTT	CASSYVAGGPIDTQYF
TRBV19	-	TRBJ1-5	TRBD1	TGTGCCAGTAGTATTCAAGCTGGACAGGGTAATCAGCCCCAGCATTTT	CASSIQAGQGNQPQHF
TRBV19	-	TRBJ2-3	TRBD2	TGTGCCAGTAGTATAGTGGGGGGGTCAGATACGCAGTATTTT	CASSIVGGSDTQYF
TRBV6-5	-	TRBJ1-2	-	TGTGCCAGCAGGCCCAACGCAGCTAACTATGGCTACACCTTC	CASRPNAANYGYTF
TRBV6-6	-	TRBJ2-7	-	TGTGCCAGCAGTTATGGAGGGGCGAGCTCCTACGAGCAGTACTTC	CASSYGGASSYEQYF